Listed here are 28 T cell receptor beta chains from one sample, sequenced in a study of T-cell memory formation after mild COVID-19. TCRdb fed the 5' RACE reads into MiXCR, producing one record per CDR3 protein. The sample yields about 620,000 distinct CDR3 sequences, about 20% seen once. Sequenced input: PBMCs or a T cell subset sorted from them (not recorded which). These receptors were taken from an adult woman who had mild COVID-19 (a few samples of this study predate the infection). Cell type and time point are not known.

The chain is built from TRBV2 and TRBJ2-7, with TRBD1 matching over 11 bases. This CDR3 is built from 13 residues. Losses at the gene ends were 6 bases for V and 5 bases for J; bases not matched to a gene: 3. Germline assignment: CDR1 SNHLY and CDR2 FYNNEI. Here the CDR3 DNA reads TGTGCCAGCAGAGGACAGGGGGCAAACGAGCAGTACTTC. Translated: CASRGQGANEQYF.

The table lists this clonotype with a few counts. This chain links TRBV5-1 with TRBJ1-2; D not certain. CDR1 is SGHRS, CDR2 YFSETQ, per germline. The germline V and J ends were trimmed by 5 bases and 6 bases, with 14 bases remaining between them. The CDR3 is made up of 13 amino acids. This CDR3 reads CASSLSKLDGYTF. The CDR3 DNA sequence: TGCGCCAGCAGTTTATCCAAGTTAGATGGCTACACCTTC.

CDR3 sequence (DNA): TGCGCCAGCAGCCAATATCGAGCGGGTAACACCGGGGAGCTGTTTTTT. Residues: CASSQYRAGNTGELFF. V gene TRBV4-3 combines with J gene TRBJ2-2; D may be TRBD2 (6 bases). Germline lookup yields CDR1 LGHNA and CDR2 YSLEER. This CDR3 comprises 16 residues. Deletions cut 2 bases from V and 2 bases from J, with 12 bases between.

V usage is TRBV19 and J usage is TRBJ1-2, with 8 nucleotides matching TRBD1. After removal of 3 bases from V and 3 bases from J, the junction contained 6 bases not matched to a gene. Looked up from germline, CDR1 is LNHDA and CDR2 is SQIVND (reference sequence). CDR3 length equals 15 residues. CDR3 amino acids: CASSIAGGAYYGYTF. Here the CDR3 DNA reads TGTGCCAGTAGTATTGCAGGGGGCGCTTACTATGGCTACACCTTC.

The chain couples TRBV7-2 to TRBJ2-7, with D possibly being TRBD2 (6 bases). Germline CDR1 is SGHTA and CDR2 is FQGNSA. V was pared by 0 bases and J by 2 bases, with 11 bases between. This CDR3 is built from 15 residues. The CDR3 is CASSLAGTPTYEQYF. CDR3 nucleotides: TGTGCCAGCAGCTTAGCCGGGACTCCTACCTACGAGCAGTACTTC.

This clonotype was counted a few times. The chain employs TRBV7-7 and TRBJ2-3; 12 bases are a match to TRBD2. The CDR3 consists of 15 residues. With V trimmed by 3 bases and J by 10 bases, 8 bases remained unmatched. CDR1 is SSHAT, CDR2 FNYEAQ, per germline (reference sequence). The CDR3, as DNA: TGTGCCAGCAGCTTGGCTAGCGGGGGGGCTGAGGCGCAGTATTTT. Encoded protein: CASSLASGGAEAQYF.

V usage is TRBV7-2 and J usage is TRBJ2-3; D tentatively reads TRBD1 or TRBD2 (5 bases each). CDR3 length equals 13 residues. Trimming removed 8 bases from V and 10 bases from J, with 19 bases in between. CDR1 is SGHTA and CDR2 is FQGNSA in the germline V gene. The CDR3 sequence: CASAVDPGRAQYF. The CDR3 DNA follows: TGTGCCAGCGCCGTGGACCCGGGGCGGGCGCAGTATTTT.

The rearrangement joins TRBV5-1 to TRBJ2-3; tentative D call: TRBD1 (6 bases). V lost 0 bases, J lost 3 bases, and 14 bases lay in between. Germline V gene sequence: CDR1 SGHRS, CDR2 YFSETQ. The CDR3 is 16 amino acids. The CDR3 is CASSLGAQGRTDTQYF. The CDR3 bases are TGCGCCAGCAGCTTGGGGGCCCAGGGGCGTACAGATACGCAGTATTTT. Together with reference TRBV5-1 and TRBJ2-3, the CDR3 gives the full variable domain: KAGVTQTPRYLIKTRGQQVTLSCSPISGHRSVSWYQQTPGQGLQFLFEYFSETQRNKGNFPGRFSGRQFSNSRSEMNVSTLELGDSALYLCASSLGAQGRTDTQYFGPGTRLTVL.

The J gene is TRBJ2-5, the V gene TRBV4-2, with D perhaps matching TRBD1 (6 bases). The CDR3 runs 18 residues. Germline V CDR1 and CDR2: LGHNA, YNFKEQ. The V end lost 0 bases, the J end lost 2 bases, and 19 bases lay between the germline ends. CDR3 coding DNA: TGTGCCAGCAGCCAAGAACCTGCGCGCAGGGGCCGGCAAGAGACCCAGTACTTC. Its translation: CASSQEPARRGRQETQYF.

The chain couples TRBV29-1 to TRBJ1-2; D possibly corresponds to TRBD1 (6 bases). The germline V gene has CDR1 SQVTM and CDR2 ANQGSEA. V gave up 6 bases and J gave up 2 bases, with 10 bases separating them. This CDR3 is built from 12 residues. Here the CDR3 reads CSVRDKNYGYTF. Written as DNA, the CDR3 is TGCAGCGTCCGGGACAAGAACTATGGCTACACCTTC.

This clonotype was found a few times. The chain links TRBV5-4 to TRBJ2-2; 9 bases fit TRBD2. Germline CDR1 is SGHNT and CDR2 is YYREEE (reference sequence). V was pared by 4 bases and J by 4 bases, with 11 bases of the junction left unmatched. The CDR3 runs 17 residues. The DNA of the CDR3 is TGTGCCAGCAGCCACTCCGTGAGGCGGGGGGGCACCGGGGAGCTGTTTTTT. It encodes CASSHSVRRGGTGELFF.

V is TRBV5-1 and J is TRBJ2-1; TRBD2 agrees at 7 bases. The ends lost 0 bases at V and 3 bases at J; junction bases unmatched: 15. The CDR3 is 19 residues long. The germline CDR1 and CDR2 sequences are SGHRS and YFSETQ. For the CDR3, the DNA is TGCGCCAGCAGCTTGGCCAGATATGGGGGAGGGTCCGTCTACAATGAGCAGTTCTTC. It codes for CASSLARYGGGSVYNEQFF.

This clonotype was counted a few times. For the CDR3, the DNA is TGTGCCAGCAGTACGGAACTAACCGGAGAGACCCAGTACTTC. This gives the protein CASSTELTGETQYF. V gene TRBV2 combines with J gene TRBJ2-5, with unresolved D. Trimming shortened V by 5 bases and J by 4 bases, and 14 bases separated the two germline ends. Germline CDR1 is SNHLY and CDR2 is FYNNEI. The CDR3 has 14 residues.

The chain is built from TRBV4-1 and TRBJ1-2; D possibly corresponds to TRBD1 (5 bases). The CDR3 is 17 amino acids. V dropped 2 bases and J dropped 4 bases, with 20 bases sitting between them. Germline V gene sequence: CDR1 MGHRA, CDR2 YSYEKL. The CDR3 DNA follows: TGCGCCAGCAGCCAACAAGGTTTTGGCCAGGGAGGCTATGGCTACACCTTC. This encodes CASSQQGFGQGGYGYTF.

The table lists this clonotype with a few counts. The rearrangement uses TRBV5-1 and TRBJ1-2, with 8 bases matching TRBD1. The J segment lost 0 bases and the V segment lost 4 bases, leaving 8 bases of the junction unmatched. The CDR3 runs to 16 residues. Germline CDR1 reads SGHRS; CDR2 reads YFSETQ. CDR3 coding DNA: TGCGCCAGCAGCATTCCGGACAGGGAAGCTAACTATGGCTACACCTTC. This gives the protein CASSIPDREANYGYTF. Full variable domain (outside the CDR3, taken from reference TRBV5-1 and TRBJ1-2): KAGVTQTPRYLIKTRGQQVTLSCSPISGHRSVSWYQQTPGQGLQFLFEYFSETQRNKGNFPGRFSGRQFSNSRSEMNVSTLELGDSALYLCASSIPDREANYGYTFGSGTRLTVV.

The CDR3 nucleotides read TGTGCCAGCAGTCCGTCGGACAGGTGGTACGAGCAGTACTTC. Translating gives CASSPSDRWYEQYF. This rearrangement joins TRBV27 to TRBJ2-7; 7 bases match TRBD1. CDR3 length: 14 amino acids. From germline, CDR1 is MNHEY and CDR2 SMNVEV (reference sequence). The V gene end was trimmed by 5 bases and the J gene end by 4 bases; junction bases not matched to a gene: 8.

There are a few counts of this clonotype. The V gene is TRBV12-3 or TRBV12-4, the J gene TRBJ1-2; a weak D match, TRBD1 (6 bases). This CDR3 has 17 amino acids. The V gene lost 6 bases and the J gene lost 4 bases, with 24 bases spanning the gap. The CDR3 is CASSPFPLQGVGYGYTF. CDR3 sequence (DNA): TGTGCCAGCAGCCCCTTCCCCTTACAGGGAGTCGGCTATGGCTACACCTTC.

V usage is TRBV7-9 and J usage is TRBJ2-5; no reliable D call. V dropped 1 base and J dropped 2 bases, with 8 bases sitting between them. Per germline, CDR1 SEHNR and CDR2 FQNEAQ (reference sequence). CDR3 length: 14 amino acids. The CDR3 is CASSLGDAQETQYF. Written as DNA, the CDR3 is TGTGCCAGCAGCTTAGGAGACGCGCAAGAGACCCAGTACTTC.

Ten or more counts support this clonotype. CDR3 in amino acids: CAITRDRGTGELFF. The CDR3 DNA reads as TGTGCCATCACCCGGGACAGGGGAACCGGGGAGCTGTTTTTT. The genes are TRBV10-3 and TRBJ2-2, with 10 nucleotides matching TRBD1. The CDR3 consists of 14 residues. CDR1 is ENHRY and CDR2 is SYGVKD in the germline V gene. V lost 7 bases and J lost 5; bases outside the gene matches: 4.

The J gene is TRBJ2-2, the V gene TRBV7-9, with no clear D. Germline assignment: CDR1 SEHNR and CDR2 FQNEAQ (reference sequence). CDR3 size: 13 residues. Trimming took off 1 base at V and 6 bases at J, with 6 bases between the two ends. The CDR3 bases are TGTGCCAGCAGCTTAGTTGTCTCCGGGGAGCTGTTTTTT. Encoded protein: CASSLVVSGELFF.

This clonotype has a count of ten or more. The chain combines TRBV12-3 or TRBV12-4 with TRBJ1-1, with D perhaps matching TRBD1 (5 bases). The CDR3 extends over 14 amino acids. V was cut by 2 bases and J by 5 bases, with 12 bases left in between. CDR3 loop: CASSLTSGRTEAFF. The CDR3, as DNA: TGTGCCAGCAGTTTAACCTCAGGGAGGACTGAAGCTTTCTTT.

This clonotype was detected only a few times. The rearrangement links TRBV15 to TRBJ1-3; perhaps TRBD1 as D (5 bases). The germline V gene encodes CDR1 LNHNV and CDR2 YYDKDF (reference sequence). Trimming removed 4 bases from V and 4 bases from J, with 14 bases in between. CDR3 length: 15 amino acids. The CDR3 loop is CATSKQPGPGNTIYF. CDR3 DNA sequence: TGTGCCACCAGCAAGCAACCGGGACCAGGAAACACCATATATTTT.

The chain uses TRBV6-5 and TRBJ1-6; D is ambiguous. The CDR3 is made up of 15 amino acids. Germline assignment: CDR1 MNHEY and CDR2 SVGAGI. V lost 2 bases and J lost 1, with 6 bases in between. The CDR3 nucleotides are TGTGCCAGCAGTTACCAAAGGTCCTATAATTCACCCCTCCACTTT. Translated, it gives CASSYQRSYNSPLHF.

This clonotype was recorded once. V usage is TRBV29-1 and J usage is TRBJ2-7, with a possible D match to TRBD2 (6 bases). The CDR3 sequence is 13 residues long. Germline V CDR1 and CDR2: SQVTM, ANQGSEA. Trimming left V 5 bases short and J 7 bases short, with 18 bases between. The CDR3, as DNA: TGCAGCGTTTCGGAGGGTCTGGAGTTTGAGCAGTACTTC. It yields the protein CSVSEGLEFEQYF.

The V gene is TRBV5-6, the J gene TRBJ2-7; 7 bases agree with TRBD2. V dropped 4 bases and J dropped 3; count of bases not matched to a gene: 4. From germline, CDR1 is SGHDT and CDR2 YYEEEE. The CDR3 loop spans 13 amino acids. The CDR3 DNA is TGTGCCAGCAGCCGCGGGGGAGACTACGAGCAGTACTTC. Translating gives CASSRGGDYEQYF. The whole variable domain, filled in from reference TRBV5-6 and TRBJ2-7, reads DAGVTQSPTHLIKTRGQQVTLRCSPKSGHDTVSWYQQALGQGPQFIFQYYEEEERQRGNFPDRFSGHQFPNYSSELNVNALLLGDSALYLCASSRGGDYEQYFGPGTRLTVT.

The V call is TRBV20-1, the J call TRBJ2-3, with 11 positions matching TRBD2. The V and J ends lost 1 base and 3 bases, in that order; junction bases with no gene match: 12. The CDR3 is 18 amino acids. CDR1 is DFQATT, CDR2 SNEGSKA, per germline (reference sequence). CDR3 sequence: CSARVPNGLAGGTDTQYF. CDR3 bases: TGCAGTGCTAGAGTTCCCAACGGGCTAGCGGGGGGTACAGATACGCAGTATTTT.

A few counts support this clonotype. The V call is TRBV7-2, the J call TRBJ2-5; D is unresolved. The V gene lost 2 bases and the J gene lost 5 bases, with 18 bases spanning the gap. This CDR3 has 16 residues. The germline V gene encodes CDR1 SGHTA and CDR2 FQGNSA. As DNA, the CDR3 is TGTGCCAGCAGCTTAATGGTGTTTCCGGGCACGGAGACCCAGTACTTC. Its protein product is CASSLMVFPGTETQYF.

The J gene is TRBJ2-7, the V gene TRBV20-1; possibly TRBD2 for D (6 bases). In germline, CDR1 is DFQATT, CDR2 SNEGSKA (reference sequence). The CDR3 totals 15 residues. Between the trimmed V and J ends, which lost 6 bases and 0 bases, there was a span of 18 bases. The CDR3 loop reads CSAARLGLPSYEQYF. The CDR3 region has the DNA TGCAGTGCCGCCCGCCTTGGACTACCCTCCTACGAGCAGTACTTC.